These 28 T cell receptor beta chains were sequenced from one sample in a study of Tregs in tolerant kidney transplant recipients. Profiled with immunoSEQ multiplex PCR; TCRdb holds only in-frame clones, not every one. The sample shows 100,000 to 120,000 clones, nearly 90% of them seen only once. Here the sequenced sample was CD4+ T cells from blood, taken before the transplant. The receptors stem from a human donor who received a combined kidney and bone marrow transplant.

V gene TRBV6-5 combines with J gene TRBJ2-7; 9 positions agree with TRBD1. CDR3 length equals 14 residues. Germline V lookup: CDR1 MNHEY, CDR2 SVGAGI. V shed 5 bases, J shed 5 bases, and the junction held 7 bases outside the gene matches. The CDR3 protein is CASSTRQGVDEQYF. The CDR3, as DNA: TGTGCCAGCAGTACGCGACAGGGGGTCGACGAGCAGTACTTC.

The chain links TRBV2 to TRBJ1-6; 7 bases line up with TRBD1. This CDR3 is 16 amino acids long. Trimming cost V 2 bases and J 0 bases; bases outside gene matches: 1. Looked up from germline, CDR1 is SNHLY and CDR2 is FYNNEI. The CDR3 nucleotides are TGTGCCAGCAGTGAACAGGGGGGCTCCTATAATTCACCCCTCCACTTT. It is translated as CASSEQGGSYNSPLHF. The complete variable domain, with remaining parts taken from reference TRBV2 and TRBJ1-6, reads EPEVTQTPSHQVTQMGQEVILRCVPISNHLYFYWYRQILGQKVEFLVSFYNNEISEKSEIFDDQFSVERPDGSNFTLKIRSTKLEDSAMYFCASSEQGGSYNSPLHFGNGTRLTVT.

This chain links TRBV27 with TRBJ2-1; TRBD2 agrees at 9 bases. This CDR3 is built from 14 residues. The ends lost 7 bases at V and 6 bases at J; junction bases unmatched: 7. Germline V gene data show CDR1 as MNHEY and CDR2 as SMNVEV (reference sequence). CDR3 region: CASTLGSGSNEQFF. In DNA form, the CDR3 reads TGTGCCAGCACCCTGGGTAGCGGGAGCAATGAGCAGTTCTTC.

The genes are TRBV7-9 and TRBJ2-2; D gene unclear. Germline V gene sequence: CDR1 SEHNR, CDR2 FQNEAQ (reference sequence). Trimming removed 4 bases at V and 2 bases at J, with 14 bases between. The CDR3 loop spans 16 amino acids. CDR3: CASSSRPSTNTGELFF. The CDR3 DNA reads TGTGCCAGCAGCTCCAGGCCGTCGACCAACACCGGGGAGCTGTTTTTT.

As to this clone: No DNA is shown, since the ends of the CDR3 on it are uncertain; the CDR3 is the one TCRdb lists. The chain employs TRBV12-1 and TRBJ2-3; TRBD1 is the table's D call and was not checked against the DNA. TRBV12-1 is flagged as a pseudogene. The CDR3 is 18 residues long, counting both termini. This CDR3 reads CASSPGQGGYPCTDTQYF.

The J gene is TRBJ2-5, the V gene TRBV6-1; TRBD1 matches at 10 bases. The CDR3 sequence is 14 residues long. Germline CDR1 MNHNS, CDR2 SASEGT. After removal of 6 bases from V and 2 bases from J, the junction contained 3 bases not matched to a gene. The CDR3 loop is CASSGTGDQETQYF. DNA for the CDR3: TGTGCCAGCAGCGGGACAGGGGATCAAGAGACCCAGTACTTC.

The rearrangement joins TRBV30 to TRBJ2-1, with D possibly TRBD2 on 5 matching bases. Germline CDR1 reads GTSNPN; CDR2 reads SVGIG (reference sequence). V dropped 5 bases and J dropped 4 bases, with 21 bases sitting between them. This CDR3 has 16 amino acids. The CDR3 region has the DNA TGTGCCTGGGACCCCGGACTTCTCACTCCTTACAATGAGCAGTTCTTC. Translated, it gives CAWDPGLLTPYNEQFF.

The gene calls are TRBV7-2 and TRBJ2-7, with D perhaps matching TRBD2 (6 bases). CDR1 is SGHTA, CDR2 FQGNSA, per germline. This CDR3 is built from 13 residues. Trimming took 4 bases from V and 7 from J, leaving 14 bases between them. In DNA, the CDR3 is TGTGCCAGCAGCTGGGGACCGGCGGGGGAGCAGTACTTC. This gives the protein CASSWGPAGEQYF.

V gene TRBV2 combines with J gene TRBJ1-1; 9 bases map to TRBD1. With V trimmed by 3 bases and J by 6 bases, 5 bases remained unmatched. CDR1 is SNHLY, CDR2 FYNNEI, per germline. The CDR3 runs to 14 residues. The CDR3 nucleotides read TGTGCCAGCAGTGACATCGGGACAGGGTCTGAAGCTTTCTTT. This translates into CASSDIGTGSEAFF. Filled out from reference TRBV2 and TRBJ1-1, the complete variable domain reads EPEVTQTPSHQVTQMGQEVILRCVPISNHLYFYWYRQILGQKVEFLVSFYNNEISEKSEIFDDQFSVERPDGSNFTLKIRSTKLEDSAMYFCASSDIGTGSEAFFGQGTRLTVV.

This clone was recorded once. Here the CDR3 DNA reads TGTGCCAGCAGCCAAGAGGGGGCGGGCACAGATACGCAGTATTTT. As protein: CASSQEGAGTDTQYF. The chain carries TRBV4-2 and TRBJ2-3, with D maybe TRBD1 (6 bases). V lost 0 bases and J lost 1, with 8 bases in between. The CDR3 contains 15 residues. Germline lookup yields CDR1 LGHNA and CDR2 YNFKEQ.

This rearrangement joins TRBV5-1 to TRBJ1-6, with D tentatively TRBD1 (6 bases). CDR1 and CDR2 (germline): SGHRS, YFSETQ. This CDR3 comprises 13 residues. Deletions cut 3 bases from V and 13 bases from J, with 14 bases between. The CDR3 sequence is CASSSEGGRPLHF. CDR3 coding DNA: TGCGCCAGCAGCTCGGAGGGGGGGAGGCCCCTCCACTTT.

This CDR3 reads CASRGPGLARSEQYF. The CDR3 DNA reads as TGTGCCAGCAGGGGGCCGGGACTAGCTAGATCCGAGCAGTACTTC. The chain is built from TRBV11-2 and TRBJ2-7; 9 bases map to TRBD2. CDR1 is SGHAT, CDR2 FQNNGV, per germline. Trimming at V came to 6 bases and at J to 6 bases, leaving 12 bases not matched to a gene. This CDR3 comprises 15 residues.

This chain connects TRBV29-1 to TRBJ2-7, with D perhaps matching TRBD2 (5 bases). This CDR3 has 13 residues. Germline-derived CDR1 and CDR2 are SQVTM and ANQGSEA. V gave up 2 bases and J gave up 7 bases, with 15 bases separating them. CDR3: CSVESGRASEQYF. The CDR3 nucleotides are TGCAGCGTTGAATCGGGGAGAGCCTCTGAGCAGTACTTC.

This clone appeared once. The V call is TRBV28, the J call TRBJ1-4; TRBD1 aligns across 7 bases. Germline CDR1 is MDHEN and CDR2 is SYDVKM. V lost 6 bases and J lost 7; bases outside the gene matches: 14. This CDR3 has 16 amino acids. CDR3 coding DNA: TGTGCCAGCAGCCAAAACAACCCAGGGGGGAGTGAAAAACTGTTTTTT. It encodes CASSQNNPGGSEKLFF.

This clone was observed many times. The chain links TRBV4-2 to TRBJ1-2; 11 bases are a match to TRBD1. The CDR3 totals 14 residues. Losses at the gene ends were 6 bases for V and 7 bases for J; bases not matched to a gene: 7. CDR1 and CDR2 (germline): LGHNA, YNFKEQ. The CDR3 loop reads CASSGGQGAVGYTF. The CDR3 DNA reads TGTGCCAGCAGTGGCGGACAGGGGGCGGTTGGCTACACCTTC.

Points on this clone: The junction departs from germline at one end; a sequencing error may be responsible. This chain connects TRBV6-5 to TRBJ1-1; D ambiguous. Germline assignment: CDR1 MNHEY and CDR2 SVGAGI. The CDR3 spans 13 residues. The CDR3 bases are TGTGCCAGCAGTTATAAGGAAAACAGTGAAGCTTTCTTT. It is translated as CASSYKENSEAFF.

There are a few counts of this clone. The chain combines TRBV4-1 with TRBJ2-7, with a possible D match to TRBD1 (6 bases). The V gene's germline CDR1 is MGHRA and CDR2 YSYEKL. Trimming pared 5 bases from V and 5 bases from J, leaving 13 bases between. The CDR3 spans 13 residues. The chain's CDR3 is CASSNSGDHEQYF. DNA for the CDR3: TGCGCCAGCAGCAACTCAGGGGACCACGAGCAGTACTTC.

The CDR3 DNA is TGTGCCAGCAGCCGTCGGGACAGGGTCAATCAGCCCCAGCATTTT. Amino acids: CASSRRDRVNQPQHF. The chain uses TRBV28 and TRBJ1-5; 9 bases fit TRBD1. The CDR3 length is 15 residues. V shed 6 bases and J 3 bases; nucleotides not matched to a gene: 6. CDR1 and CDR2 from the germline V gene are MDHEN and SYDVKM.

The V call is TRBV4-3, the J call TRBJ2-7, with TRBD2 identical over 8 bases. The V gene end was trimmed by 0 bases and the J gene end by 3 bases; junction bases not matched to a gene: 4. The germline V gene encodes CDR1 LGHNA and CDR2 YSLEER. The CDR3 covers 15 residues. Here the CDR3 reads CASSQERGAIYEQYF. DNA for the CDR3: TGCGCCAGCAGCCAAGAGCGGGGGGCCATCTACGAGCAGTACTTC.

Comments on this clone: Other DNA variants within this sample encode the same CDR3. The chain employs TRBV18 and TRBJ1-1; D ambiguous. The V gene lost 2 bases and the J gene lost 1 base, with 5 bases spanning the gap. Looked up from germline, CDR1 is KGHSH and CDR2 is LQKENI. The CDR3 contains 13 residues. The chain's CDR3 is CASSPGQNTEAFF. CDR3 sequence (DNA): TGTGCCAGCTCACCAGGGCAGAACACTGAAGCTTTCTTT.

This chain connects TRBV18 to TRBJ1-2, with 10 bases lining up with TRBD1. V shed 3 bases, J shed 3 bases, and the junction held 1 base outside the gene matches. Per the germline V gene, CDR1 is KGHSH and CDR2 is LQKENI. CDR3 length: 14 amino acids. In nucleotides, the CDR3 is TGTGCCAGCTCACCCGGGACAGGGGACTATGGCTACACCTTC. It translates to CASSPGTGDYGYTF.

This clone has just one count. The rearrangement uses TRBV5-1 and TRBJ2-1; TRBD2 aligns across 8 bases. Per the germline V gene, CDR1 is SGHRS and CDR2 is YFSETQ. V gave up 3 bases and J gave up 10 bases; unmatched junction bases: 9. This CDR3 spans 14 amino acids. The CDR3 DNA sequence: TGCGCCAGCAGCTCCCCCCGGGGGGGTTCCGAGCAGTTCTTC. This codes for CASSSPRGGSEQFF.

The chain recombines TRBV6-6 with TRBJ1-2, with a possible D match to TRBD1 (5 bases). This CDR3 has 14 residues. Germline V gene sequence: CDR1 MNHNY, CDR2 SVGAGI (reference sequence). V lost 4 bases, J lost 6 bases, and 15 bases lay in between. The CDR3 protein is CASSSSVAGNGYTF. Written as DNA, the CDR3 is TGTGCCAGCAGTTCCAGCGTGGCAGGGAATGGCTACACCTTC.

J is TRBJ1-4 and V is TRBV2; D is unclear. Germline V gives CDR1 SNHLY, CDR2 FYNNEI. This CDR3 is 16 amino acids long. The germline V and J ends were trimmed by 3 bases and 3 bases, with 14 bases remaining between them. This CDR3 reads CASSDLEEGSNEKLFF. The CDR3 region has the DNA TGTGCCAGCAGTGACCTTGAAGAGGGATCTAATGAAAAACTGTTTTTT.

The chain has TRBV6-1 and TRBJ1-2; 12 nucleotides agree with TRBD1. Trimming at V came to 6 bases and at J to 7 bases, leaving 6 bases not matched to a gene. The V gene's germline CDR1 is MNHNS and CDR2 SASEGT. The CDR3 contains 14 residues. The CDR3 nucleotides are TGTGCCAGCAGGGCCGGGACAGGGGGCGCTGGCTACACCTTC. It yields the protein CASRAGTGGAGYTF.

The rearrangement joins TRBV11-2 to TRBJ2-5, with 7 bases lining up with TRBD1. The V and J ends lost 1 base and 2 bases, in that order; junction bases with no gene match: 4. This CDR3 is built from 15 residues. The germline V gene has CDR1 SGHAT and CDR2 FQNNGV. This chain's CDR3 is CASSLGHRGQETQYF. The CDR3 DNA reads as TGTGCCAGCAGCTTAGGCCACAGGGGTCAAGAGACCCAGTACTTC.

The chain has TRBV7-7 and TRBJ2-5; TRBD2 aligns across 8 bases. V was clipped by 4 bases and J by 4 bases; unmatched bases: 8. Germline lookup yields CDR1 SSHAT and CDR2 FNYEAQ (reference sequence). CDR3 length: 15 residues. CDR3 coding DNA: TGTGCCAGCAGCTCTTCGGGGGGGACTGCAGAGACCCAGTACTTC. Translating it yields CASSSSGGTAETQYF.

The chain employs TRBV5-4 and TRBJ2-2, with 7 bases fitting TRBD2. The CDR3 spans 16 residues. From germline, CDR1 is SGHNT and CDR2 YYREEE (reference sequence). The J segment lost 1 base and the V segment lost 2 bases, leaving 5 bases of the junction unmatched. The chain's CDR3 is CASSFPGGGNTGELFF. The CDR3 bases are TGTGCCAGCAGCTTCCCTGGCGGGGGGAACACCGGGGAGCTGTTTTTT.